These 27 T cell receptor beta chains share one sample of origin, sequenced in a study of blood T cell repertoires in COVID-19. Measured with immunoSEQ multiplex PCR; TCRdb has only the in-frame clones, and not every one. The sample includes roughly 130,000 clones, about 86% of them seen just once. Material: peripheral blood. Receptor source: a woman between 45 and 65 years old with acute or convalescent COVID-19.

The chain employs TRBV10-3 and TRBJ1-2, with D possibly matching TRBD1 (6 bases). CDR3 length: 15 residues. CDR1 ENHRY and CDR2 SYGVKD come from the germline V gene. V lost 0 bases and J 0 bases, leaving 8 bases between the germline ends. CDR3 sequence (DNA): TGTGCCATCAGTGAGTCTAGGACAGCTAACTATGGCTACACCTTC. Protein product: CAISESRTANYGYTF.

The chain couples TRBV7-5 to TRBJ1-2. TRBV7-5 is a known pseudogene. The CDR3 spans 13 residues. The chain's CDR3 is CARSLVRGTTYTF. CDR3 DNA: TGTGCCAGAAGCTTAGTCCGGGGGACGACCTACACCTTC.

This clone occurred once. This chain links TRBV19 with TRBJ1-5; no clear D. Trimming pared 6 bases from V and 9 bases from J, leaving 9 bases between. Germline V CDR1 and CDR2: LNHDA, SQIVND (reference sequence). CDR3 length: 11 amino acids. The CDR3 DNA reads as TGTGCCAGTAGCCCGGGAGGGCCCCAGCATTTT. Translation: CASSPGGPQHF.

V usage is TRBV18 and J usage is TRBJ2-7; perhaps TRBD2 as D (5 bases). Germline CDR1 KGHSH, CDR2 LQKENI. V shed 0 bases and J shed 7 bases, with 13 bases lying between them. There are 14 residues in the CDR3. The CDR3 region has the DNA TGTGCCAGCTCACCACCGGGCGTATCGGGGGAGCAGTACTTC. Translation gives CASSPPGVSGEQYF.

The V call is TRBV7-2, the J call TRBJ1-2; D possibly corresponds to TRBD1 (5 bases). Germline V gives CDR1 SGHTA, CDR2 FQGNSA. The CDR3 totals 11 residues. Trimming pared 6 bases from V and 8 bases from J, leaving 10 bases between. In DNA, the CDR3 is TGTGCCAGCAGTCTTTGGACAGGCTACACCTTC. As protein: CASSLWTGYTF.

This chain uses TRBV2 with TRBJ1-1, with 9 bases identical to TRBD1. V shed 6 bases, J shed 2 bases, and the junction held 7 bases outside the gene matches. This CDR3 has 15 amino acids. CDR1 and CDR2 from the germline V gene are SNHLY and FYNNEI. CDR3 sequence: CASRNPTGGNTEAFF. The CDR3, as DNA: TGTGCCAGCAGAAACCCGACAGGGGGTAACACTGAAGCTTTCTTT.

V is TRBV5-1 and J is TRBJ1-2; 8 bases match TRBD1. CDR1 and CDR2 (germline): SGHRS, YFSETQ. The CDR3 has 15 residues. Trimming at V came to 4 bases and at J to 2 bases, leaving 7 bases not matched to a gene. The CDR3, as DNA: TGCGCCAGCAGCCTCGAGCAGGGGGCCAACTATGGCTACACCTTC. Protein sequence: CASSLEQGANYGYTF.

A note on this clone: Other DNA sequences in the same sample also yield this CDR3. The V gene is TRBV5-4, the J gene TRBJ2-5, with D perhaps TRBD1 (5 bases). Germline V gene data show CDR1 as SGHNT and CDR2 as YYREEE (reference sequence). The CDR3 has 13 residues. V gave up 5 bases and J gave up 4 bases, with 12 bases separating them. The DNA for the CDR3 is TGTGCCAGCAGTTCAGGGCTAGGAGAGACCCAGTACTTC. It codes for CASSSGLGETQYF.

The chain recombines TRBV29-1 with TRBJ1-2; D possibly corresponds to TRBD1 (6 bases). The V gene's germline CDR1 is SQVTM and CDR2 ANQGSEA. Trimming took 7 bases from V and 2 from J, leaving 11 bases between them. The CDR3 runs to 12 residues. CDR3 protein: CSEGDRNYGYTF. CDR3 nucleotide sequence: TGCAGCGAAGGAGACAGGAACTATGGCTACACCTTC.

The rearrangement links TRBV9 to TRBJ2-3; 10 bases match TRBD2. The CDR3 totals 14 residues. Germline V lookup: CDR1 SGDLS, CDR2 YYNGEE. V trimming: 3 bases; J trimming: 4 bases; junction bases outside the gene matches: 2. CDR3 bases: TGTGCCAGCAGCGAAAGCGGGGGGGCAGATACGCAGTATTTT. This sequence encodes CASSESGGADTQYF.

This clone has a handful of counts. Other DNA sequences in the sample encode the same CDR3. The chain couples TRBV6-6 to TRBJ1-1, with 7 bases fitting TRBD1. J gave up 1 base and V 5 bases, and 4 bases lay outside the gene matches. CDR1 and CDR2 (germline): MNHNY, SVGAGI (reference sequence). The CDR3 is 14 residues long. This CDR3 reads CASSKQGPNTEAFF. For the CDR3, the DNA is TGTGCCAGCAGTAAACAGGGGCCGAACACTGAAGCTTTCTTT.

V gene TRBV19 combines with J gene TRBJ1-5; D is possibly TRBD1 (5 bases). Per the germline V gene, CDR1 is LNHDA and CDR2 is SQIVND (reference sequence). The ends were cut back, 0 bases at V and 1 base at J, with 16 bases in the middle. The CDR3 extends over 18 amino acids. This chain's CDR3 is CASSIDGRSGMSNQPQHF. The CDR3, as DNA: TGTGCCAGTAGTATAGATGGTCGGTCAGGGATGAGCAATCAGCCCCAGCATTTT.

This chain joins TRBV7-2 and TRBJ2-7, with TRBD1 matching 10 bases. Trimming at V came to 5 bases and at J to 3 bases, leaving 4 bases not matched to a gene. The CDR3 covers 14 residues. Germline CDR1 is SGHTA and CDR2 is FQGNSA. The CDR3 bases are TGTGCCAGCAGCGACCGGACAGGGGGCTACGAGCAGTACTTC. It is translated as CASSDRTGGYEQYF.

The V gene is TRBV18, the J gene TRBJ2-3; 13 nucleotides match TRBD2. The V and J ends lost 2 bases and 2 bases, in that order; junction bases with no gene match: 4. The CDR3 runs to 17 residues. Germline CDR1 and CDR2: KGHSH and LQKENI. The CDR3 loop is CASSPMGLAGTTDTQYF. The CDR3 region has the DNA TGTGCCAGCTCACCAATGGGACTAGCGGGGACCACAGATACGCAGTATTTT.

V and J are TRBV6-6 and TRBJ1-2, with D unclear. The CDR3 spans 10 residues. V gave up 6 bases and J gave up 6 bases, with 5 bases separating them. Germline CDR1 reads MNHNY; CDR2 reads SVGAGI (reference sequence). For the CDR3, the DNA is TGTGCCAGCAGCCAGAATGGCTACACCTTC. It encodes CASSQNGYTF.

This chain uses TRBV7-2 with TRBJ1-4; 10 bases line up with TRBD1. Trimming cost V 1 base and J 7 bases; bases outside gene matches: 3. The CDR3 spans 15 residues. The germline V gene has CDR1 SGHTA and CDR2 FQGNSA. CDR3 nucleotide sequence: TGTGCCAGCAGCTTAGTACGGGACAGGGGTGAAAAACTGTTTTTT. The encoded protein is CASSLVRDRGEKLFF.

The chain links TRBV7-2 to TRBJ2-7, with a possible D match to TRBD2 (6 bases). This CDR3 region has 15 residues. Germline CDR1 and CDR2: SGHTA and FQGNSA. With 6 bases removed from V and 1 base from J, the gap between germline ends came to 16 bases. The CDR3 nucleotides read TGTGCCAGCAGTTTTACCCCCGGGGGTTCCTACGAGCAGTACTTC. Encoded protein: CASSFTPGGSYEQYF.

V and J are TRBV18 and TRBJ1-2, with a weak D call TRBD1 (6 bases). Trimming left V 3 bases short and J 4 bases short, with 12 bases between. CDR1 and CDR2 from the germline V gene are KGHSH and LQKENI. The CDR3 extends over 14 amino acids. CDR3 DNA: TGTGCCAGCTCACCGGACAGAATAACCTATGGCTACACCTTC. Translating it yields CASSPDRITYGYTF.

Here the CDR3 reads CASSLRPESYEQYF. The DNA of the CDR3 is TGTGCCAGCAGCTTACGCCCGGAGTCCTACGAGCAGTACTTC. V gene TRBV11-3 combines with J gene TRBJ2-7; no definite D call. The CDR3 runs 14 residues. Looked up from germline, CDR1 is SGHNT and CDR2 is YENEEA. V was cut by 2 bases and J by 1 base, with 9 bases left in between. The variable domain in full, completed from reference TRBV11-3 and TRBJ2-7, reads EAGVVQSPRYKIIEKKQPVAFWCNPISGHNTLYWYLQNLGQGPELLIRYENEEAVDDSQLPKDRFSAERLKGVDSTLKIQPAELGDSAVYLCASSLRPESYEQYFGPGTRLTVT.

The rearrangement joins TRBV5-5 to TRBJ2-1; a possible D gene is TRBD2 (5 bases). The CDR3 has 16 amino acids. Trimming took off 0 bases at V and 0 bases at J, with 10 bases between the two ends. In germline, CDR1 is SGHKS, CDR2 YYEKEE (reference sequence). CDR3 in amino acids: CASSLGADPSYNEQFF. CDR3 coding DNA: TGTGCCAGCAGCTTGGGAGCGGACCCCTCCTACAATGAGCAGTTCTTC.

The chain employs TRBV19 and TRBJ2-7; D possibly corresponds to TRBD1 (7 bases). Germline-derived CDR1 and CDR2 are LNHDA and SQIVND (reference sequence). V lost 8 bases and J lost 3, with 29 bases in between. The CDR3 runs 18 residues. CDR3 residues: CASCTLRGDGAPRYEQYF. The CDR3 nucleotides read TGTGCCAGTTGCACCCTCAGGGGGGACGGAGCCCCTCGCTACGAGCAGTACTTC. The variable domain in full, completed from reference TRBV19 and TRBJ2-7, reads DGGITQSPKYLFRKEGQNVTLSCEQNLNHDAMYWYRQDPGQGLRLIYYSQIVNDFQKGDIAEGYSVSREKKESFPLTVTSAQKNPTAFYLCASCTLRGDGAPRYEQYFGPGTRLTVT.

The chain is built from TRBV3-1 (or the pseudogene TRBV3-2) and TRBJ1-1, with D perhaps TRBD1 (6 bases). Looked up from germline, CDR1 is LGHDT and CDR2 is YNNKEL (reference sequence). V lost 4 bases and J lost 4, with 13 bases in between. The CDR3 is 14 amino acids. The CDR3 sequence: CASSLDRQVTEAFF. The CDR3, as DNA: TGTGCCAGCAGCCTAGATAGACAGGTCACTGAAGCTTTCTTT.

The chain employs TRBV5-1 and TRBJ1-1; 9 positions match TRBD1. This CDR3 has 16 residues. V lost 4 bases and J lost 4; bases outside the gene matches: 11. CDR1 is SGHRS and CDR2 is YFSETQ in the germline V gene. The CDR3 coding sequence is TGCGCCAGCAGCGGAGCCGGGACAGGGATTGGCACTGAAGCTTTCTTT. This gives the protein CASSGAGTGIGTEAFF.

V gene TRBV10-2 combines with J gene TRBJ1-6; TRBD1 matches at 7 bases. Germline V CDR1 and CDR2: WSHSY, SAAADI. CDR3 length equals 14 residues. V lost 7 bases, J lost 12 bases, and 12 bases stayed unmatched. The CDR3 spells CASTPTQGELPLHF. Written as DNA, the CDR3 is TGCGCCAGCACTCCCACCCAGGGGGAATTACCCCTCCACTTT.

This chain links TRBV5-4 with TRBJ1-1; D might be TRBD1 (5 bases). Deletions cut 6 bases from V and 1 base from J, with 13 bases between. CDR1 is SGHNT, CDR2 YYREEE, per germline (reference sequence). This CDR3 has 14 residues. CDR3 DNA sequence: TGTGCCAGCACCCGGGGGACTCAGAACACTGAAGCTTTCTTT. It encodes CASTRGTQNTEAFF.

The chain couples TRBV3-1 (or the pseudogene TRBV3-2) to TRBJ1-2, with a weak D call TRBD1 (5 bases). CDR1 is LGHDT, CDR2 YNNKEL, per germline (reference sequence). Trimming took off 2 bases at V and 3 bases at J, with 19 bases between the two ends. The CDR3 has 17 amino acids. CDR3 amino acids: CASSQRGRDRGDYGYTF. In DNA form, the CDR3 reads TGTGCCAGCAGCCAAAGGGGACGTGATCGGGGGGACTATGGCTACACCTTC.

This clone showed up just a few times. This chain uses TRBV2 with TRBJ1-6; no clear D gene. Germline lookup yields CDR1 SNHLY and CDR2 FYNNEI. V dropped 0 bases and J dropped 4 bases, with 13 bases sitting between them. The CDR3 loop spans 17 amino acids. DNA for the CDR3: TGTGCCAGCAGTGAAGCGACGGGAGGGAGGTATAATTCACCCCTCCACTTT. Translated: CASSEATGGRYNSPLHF.